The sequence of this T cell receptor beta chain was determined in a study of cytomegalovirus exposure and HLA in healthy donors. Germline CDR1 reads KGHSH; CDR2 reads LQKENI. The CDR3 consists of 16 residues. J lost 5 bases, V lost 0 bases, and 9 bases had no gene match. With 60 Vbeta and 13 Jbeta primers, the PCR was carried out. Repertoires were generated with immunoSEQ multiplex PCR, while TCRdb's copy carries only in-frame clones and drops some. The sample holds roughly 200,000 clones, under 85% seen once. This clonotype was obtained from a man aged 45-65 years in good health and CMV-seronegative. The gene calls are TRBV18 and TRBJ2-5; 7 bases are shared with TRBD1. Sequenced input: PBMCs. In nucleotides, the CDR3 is TGTGCCAGCTCACCACCATCGGCCACCAGGGGGGAGACCCAGTACTTC. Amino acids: CASSPPSATRGETQYF. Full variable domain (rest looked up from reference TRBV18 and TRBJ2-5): NAGVMQNPRHLVRRRGQEARLRCSPMKGHSHVYWYRQLPEEGLKFMVYLQKENIIDESGMPKERFSAEFPKEGPSILRIQQVVRGDSAAYFCASSPPSATRGETQYFGPGTRLLVL.